This entry is about one T cell receptor (beta chain). The antigen is unknown. Germline lookup yields CDR1 GTSNPN and CDR2 SVGIG (reference sequence). V gave up 0 bases and J gave up 6 bases, with 14 bases separating them. The CDR3 covers 14 residues. Libraries were prepared by immunoSEQ multiplex PCR; TCRdb keeps only in-frame clonotypes and omits some of them. The data show about 28,000 clones, just over 85% seen once. The sample belongs to a study of T cells after posttransplantation cyclophosphamide. The study, taken as a whole, reports: TRB clonality was highly associated with recipient CMV seropositivity and reactivation.

The sequencing input was PBMCs. This clonotype was sampled from a middle-aged man. The chain carries TRBV30 and TRBJ1-1; D gene unclear. The CDR3 DNA follows: TGTGCCTGGAGTGTAACGGGTATTTCTTCTGAAGCTTTCTTT. It specifies CAWSVTGISSEAFF.